This passage covers 20 T cell receptor beta chains from one sample sequenced in a study of T-cell memory formation after mild COVID-19 (dated by TCRdb to 2020 to 2023). The library was obtained by 5' RACE. Sequencing relied on an Illumina NovaSeq 6000. TCRdb redid the processing of the public reads, applying fastp at Q25 and MiXCR, and retained in-frame beta chains. Rows with one shared CDR3 protein collapse into an entry with the most common genes and DNA. Present in this sample are 300,000 to 350,000 distinct CDR3 sequences, 13% of which were seen just once. The biggest ten clones account for over 20% of the sample. The sequencing input was PBMCs or a T cell subset sorted from them (not recorded which). The receptor source for this set is a man aged 18 to 29 who had mild COVID-19 (a few samples of this study predate the infection). The sample titles of this study are shuffled in the database, so cell type and time point are left out; the donor was told from shared clones.

This clonotype was found a few times. The CDR3 loop is CASSQDSSYEQYF. DNA for the CDR3: TGCGCCAGCAGCCAAGACTCCTCCTACGAGCAGTACTTC. The chain couples TRBV4-3 to TRBJ2-7; D is unresolved. The CDR3 extends over 13 amino acids. Trimming shortened V by 0 bases and J by 0 bases, and 3 bases separated the two germline ends. Germline lookup yields CDR1 LGHNA and CDR2 YSLEER.

This chain joins TRBV4-2 and TRBJ2-4, with TRBD1 matching 7 bases. CDR1 and CDR2 (germline): LGHNA, YNFKEQ. The CDR3 extends over 14 amino acids. J was trimmed by 6 bases and V by 0 bases; bases with no gene match: 2. CDR3 sequence (DNA): TGTGCCAGCAGCCAAGAATCAGGGGGAAACATTCAGTACTTC. This translates into CASSQESGGNIQYF.

The chain uses TRBV20-1 and TRBJ2-7; 9 bases fit TRBD1. Germline trimming cut 5 bases from V and 0 bases from J; bases unmatched to any gene: 2. There are 13 residues in the CDR3. Germline CDR1 reads DFQATT; CDR2 reads SNEGSKA (reference sequence). In nucleotides, the CDR3 is TGCAGTGCTCCGACAGGGGGCTCCTACGAGCAGTACTTC. As protein: CSAPTGGSYEQYF.

Only one count was recorded for this clonotype. A junction boundary mismatches the germline segment, possibly from a read error. This chain joins TRBV12-3 or TRBV12-4 and TRBJ2-2; D tentatively reads TRBD1 or TRBD2 (5 bases each). The CDR3 covers 17 residues. CDR3 region: CASSLLGWGLYTGELFF. CDR3 DNA: TGTGCCAGTAGTTTACTCGGGTGGGGGTTATACACCGGGGAGCTGTTTTTT.

The chain combines TRBV3-1 with TRBJ2-7; unclear D gene. CDR3 length: 15 residues. V lost 0 bases and J 4 bases, leaving 13 bases between the germline ends. Per the germline V gene, CDR1 is LGHDT and CDR2 is YNNKEL (reference sequence). The CDR3 region is CASSQDWQIPYEQYF. Written as DNA, the CDR3 is TGTGCCAGCAGCCAAGACTGGCAGATACCATACGAGCAGTACTTC.

The chain joins TRBV4-1 to TRBJ2-5; unclear D gene. Trimming took off 2 bases at V and 5 bases at J, with 9 bases between the two ends. CDR3 length equals 13 residues. Germline lookup yields CDR1 MGHRA and CDR2 YSYEKL. CDR3 in amino acids: CASSQSPPETQYF. CDR3 in DNA: TGCGCCAGCAGCCAAAGTCCGCCGGAGACCCAGTACTTC.

This chain links TRBV10-3 with TRBJ1-3; 9 nucleotides align to TRBD1. In germline, CDR1 is ENHRY, CDR2 SYGVKD. CDR3 length: 16 amino acids. Losses at the gene ends were 2 bases for V and 0 bases for J; bases not matched to a gene: 2. CDR3 coding DNA: TGTGCCATCAGTGAGGGACAGGGGCCCTCTGGAAACACCATATATTTT. It specifies CAISEGQGPSGNTIYF.

The chain uses TRBV21-1 and TRBJ2-3; the table's D gene call, TRBD1, was not cross checked with the DNA. TRBV21-1 is marked as a pseudogene. The CDR3 has 17 residues. CDR3 in amino acids: CASSKSPWPTSTDTQYF. The CDR3 DNA is TGTGCCAGCAGCAAATCCCCCTGGCCGACTAGCACAGATACGCAGTATTTT.

The genes are TRBV4-3 and TRBJ2-5; D tentatively reads TRBD1 or TRBD2 (5 bases each). Trimming removed 3 bases from V and 5 bases from J, with 13 bases in between. Per germline, CDR1 LGHNA and CDR2 YSLEER. This CDR3 region has 14 residues. CDR3 amino acids: CASSQSGTRETQYF. DNA for the CDR3: TGCGCCAGCAGCCAGTCTGGGACGAGGGAGACCCAGTACTTC.

The chain couples TRBV6-1 to TRBJ2-7, with D possibly matching TRBD2 (6 bases). The CDR3 is made up of 14 amino acids. Looked up from germline, CDR1 is MNHNS and CDR2 is SASEGT. With 3 bases removed from V and 0 bases from J, the gap between germline ends came to 9 bases. CDR3 DNA sequence: TGTGCCAGCAGTGAGTCCGGGGGCTCCTACGAGCAGTACGTC. Translated, it gives CASSESGGSYEQYV.

In this sample, this clonotype turned up a few times. The CDR3 reads CASRSRVSQGETQYF. The CDR3 nucleotides read TGTGCCAGCAGATCCAGGGTATCCCAAGGGGAGACCCAGTACTTC. The chain carries TRBV12-3 or TRBV12-4 and TRBJ2-5; D might be TRBD1 (5 bases). Trimming took off 6 bases at V and 5 bases at J, with 19 bases between the two ends. The CDR3 runs 15 residues.

V gene TRBV11-1 combines with J gene TRBJ2-2; D perhaps matches TRBD1 (5 bases). Germline lookup yields CDR1 SGHAT and CDR2 FQDESV (reference sequence). With 4 bases removed from V and 5 bases from J, the gap between germline ends came to 17 bases. The CDR3 runs to 16 residues. CDR3 residues: CASSSDMGLSTGELFF. CDR3 bases: TGTGCCAGCAGCTCGGACATGGGCCTCTCAACCGGGGAGCTGTTTTTT.

This clonotype was counted a few times. This chain connects TRBV25-1 to TRBJ2-5; a weak D match, TRBD2 (5 bases). Germline V gene sequence: CDR1 MGHDK, CDR2 SYGVNS. The CDR3 runs to 14 residues. V was clipped by 1 base and J by 0 bases, with 6 bases between them. The CDR3 spells CASSESGNQETQYF. CDR3 coding DNA: TGTGCCAGCAGTGAATCGGGGAACCAAGAGACCCAGTACTTC.

This chain uses TRBV4-1 with TRBJ2-5; D gene ambiguous. Deletions cut 4 bases from V and 10 bases from J, with 16 bases between. From germline, CDR1 is MGHRA and CDR2 YSYEKL. This CDR3 contains 13 residues. CDR3 in amino acids: CASSLGVAGDQYF. CDR3 DNA sequence: TGCGCCAGCAGCCTGGGCGTAGCTGGGGACCAGTACTTC.

The chain uses TRBV5-1 and TRBJ1-4, with 7 bases lining up with TRBD1. The CDR3 runs 14 residues. Germline V gene data show CDR1 as SGHRS and CDR2 as YFSETQ. V shed 5 bases and J 3 bases; nucleotides not matched to a gene: 4. The CDR3 spells CASSWTGPNEKLFF. In DNA form, the CDR3 reads TGCGCCAGCAGTTGGACAGGCCCTAATGAAAAACTGTTTTTT. The full variable domain, its missing parts supplied by reference TRBV5-1 and TRBJ1-4, is KAGVTQTPRYLIKTRGQQVTLSCSPISGHRSVSWYQQTPGQGLQFLFEYFSETQRNKGNFPGRFSGRQFSNSRSEMNVSTLELGDSALYLCASSWTGPNEKLFFGSGTQLSVL.

This clonotype came up many times. The J gene is TRBJ1-2, the V gene TRBV6-6, with D hard to call. CDR1 and CDR2 from the germline V gene are MNHNY and SVGAGI (reference sequence). The CDR3 consists of 14 residues. The germline V and J ends were trimmed by 1 base and 2 bases, with 8 bases remaining between them. CDR3 bases: TGTGCCAGCAGTTACTTGGACGGCAACTATGGCTACACCTTC. It yields the protein CASSYLDGNYGYTF.

This clonotype was found a few times. The gene calls are TRBV20-1 and TRBJ2-5, with 10 bases that match TRBD2. The CDR3 runs 15 residues. The V segment lost 2 bases and the J segment 5 bases; nucleotides outside the gene matches: 8. Germline lookup yields CDR1 DFQATT and CDR2 SNEGSKA (reference sequence). The CDR3 protein is CSARKSGGAWETQYF. As DNA, the CDR3 is TGCAGTGCTAGAAAAAGCGGGGGGGCTTGGGAGACCCAGTACTTC.

This chain links TRBV20-1 with TRBJ1-1; unclear D gene. Germline V CDR1 and CDR2: DFQATT, SNEGSKA (reference sequence). This CDR3 comprises 12 residues. Trimming took 5 bases from V and 4 from J, leaving 11 bases between them. The CDR3 nucleotides are TGCAGTGCTGTTACCGGTGGCACTGAAGCTTTCTTT. This sequence encodes CSAVTGGTEAFF.

V gene TRBV6-6 combines with J gene TRBJ2-7, with 10 bases matching TRBD2. This CDR3 contains 14 residues. V gave up 6 bases and J gave up 2 bases; unmatched junction bases: 4. Germline values: CDR1 MNHNY, CDR2 SVGAGI (reference sequence). The chain's CDR3 is CASRVAGGTYEQYV. The DNA of the CDR3 is TGTGCCAGCAGGGTAGCGGGGGGCACCTACGAGCAGTACGTC.

The table lists this clonotype with a few counts. V and J are TRBV12-3 or TRBV12-4 and TRBJ2-7, with a weak D call TRBD1 (5 bases). The CDR3 runs 13 residues. V shed 2 bases and J shed 4 bases, with 9 bases lying between them. The CDR3 reads CASSLSGPYEQYV. CDR3 DNA: TGTGCCAGCAGTTTATCAGGGCCTTACGAGCAGTACGTC.